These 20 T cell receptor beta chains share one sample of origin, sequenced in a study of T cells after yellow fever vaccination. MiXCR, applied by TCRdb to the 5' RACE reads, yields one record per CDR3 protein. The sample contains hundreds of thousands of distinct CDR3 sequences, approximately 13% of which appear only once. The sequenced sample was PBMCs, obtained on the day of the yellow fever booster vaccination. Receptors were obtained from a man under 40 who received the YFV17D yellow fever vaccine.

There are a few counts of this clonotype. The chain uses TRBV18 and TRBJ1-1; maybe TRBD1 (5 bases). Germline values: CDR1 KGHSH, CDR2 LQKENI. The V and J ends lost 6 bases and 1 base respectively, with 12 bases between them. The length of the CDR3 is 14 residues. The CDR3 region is CASSSGTENTEAFF. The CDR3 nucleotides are TGTGCCAGCTCGTCCGGGACCGAGAACACTGAAGCTTTCTTT.

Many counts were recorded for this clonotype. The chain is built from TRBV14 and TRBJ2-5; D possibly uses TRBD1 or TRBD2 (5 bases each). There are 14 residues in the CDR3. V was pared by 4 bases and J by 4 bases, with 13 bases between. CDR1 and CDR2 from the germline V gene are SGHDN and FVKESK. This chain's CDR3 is CASSRLGAGETQYF. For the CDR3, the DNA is TGTGCCAGCAGCCGACTCGGGGCGGGAGAGACCCAGTACTTC.

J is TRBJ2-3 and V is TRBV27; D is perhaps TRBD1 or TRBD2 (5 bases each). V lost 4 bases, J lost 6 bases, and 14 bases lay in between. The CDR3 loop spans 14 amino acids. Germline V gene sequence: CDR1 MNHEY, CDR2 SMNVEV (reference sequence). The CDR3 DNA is TGTGCCAGCAGTTCGTGGCAAGGGGACGATACGCAGTATTTT. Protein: CASSSWQGDDTQYF.

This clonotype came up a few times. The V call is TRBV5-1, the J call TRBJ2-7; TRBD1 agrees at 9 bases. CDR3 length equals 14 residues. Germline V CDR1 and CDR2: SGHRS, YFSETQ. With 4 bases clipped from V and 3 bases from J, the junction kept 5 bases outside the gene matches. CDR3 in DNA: TGCGCCAGCAGCACAGGACAGGGGCTCTACGAGCAGTACTTC. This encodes CASSTGQGLYEQYF.

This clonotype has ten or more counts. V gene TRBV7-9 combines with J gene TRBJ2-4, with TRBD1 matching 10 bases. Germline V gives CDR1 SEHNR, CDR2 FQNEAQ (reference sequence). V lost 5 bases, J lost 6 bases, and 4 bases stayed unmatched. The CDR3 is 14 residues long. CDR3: CASSPDRGRNIQYF. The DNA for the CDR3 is TGTGCCAGCAGCCCGGACAGGGGGAGAAACATTCAGTACTTC.

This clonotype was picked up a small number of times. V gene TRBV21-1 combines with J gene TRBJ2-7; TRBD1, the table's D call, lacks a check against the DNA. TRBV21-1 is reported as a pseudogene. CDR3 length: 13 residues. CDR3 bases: TGTGCCAGCAGCACAGGCAGGGAGTACGAGCAGTACTTC. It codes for CASSTGREYEQYF.

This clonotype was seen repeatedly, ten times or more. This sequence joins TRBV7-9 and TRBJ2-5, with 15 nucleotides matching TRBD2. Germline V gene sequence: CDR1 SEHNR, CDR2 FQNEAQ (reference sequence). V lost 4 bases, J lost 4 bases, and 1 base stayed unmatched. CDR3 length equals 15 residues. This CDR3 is CASSSGLAGGETQYF. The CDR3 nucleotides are TGTGCCAGCAGCTCGGGACTAGCGGGAGGAGAGACCCAGTACTTC.

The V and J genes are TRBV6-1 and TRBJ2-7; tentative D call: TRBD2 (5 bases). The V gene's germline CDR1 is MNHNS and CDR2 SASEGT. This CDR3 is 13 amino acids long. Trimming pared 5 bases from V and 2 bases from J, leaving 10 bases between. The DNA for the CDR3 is TGTGCCAGCAGTCCGGACTCAACCTACGAGCAGTACTTC. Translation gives CASSPDSTYEQYF.

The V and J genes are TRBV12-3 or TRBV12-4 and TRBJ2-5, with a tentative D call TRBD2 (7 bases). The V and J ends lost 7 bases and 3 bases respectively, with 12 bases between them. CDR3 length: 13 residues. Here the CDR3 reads CASTLGGEETQYF. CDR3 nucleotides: TGTGCCAGCACCTTAGGGGGGGAAGAGACCCAGTACTTC.

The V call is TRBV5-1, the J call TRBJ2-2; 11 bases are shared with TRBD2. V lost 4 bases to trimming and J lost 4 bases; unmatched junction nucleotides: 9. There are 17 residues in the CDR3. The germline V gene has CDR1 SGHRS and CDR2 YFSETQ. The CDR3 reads CASSPLAGGPGTGELFF. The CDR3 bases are TGCGCCAGCAGCCCCCTAGCGGGAGGACCGGGCACCGGGGAGCTGTTTTTT.

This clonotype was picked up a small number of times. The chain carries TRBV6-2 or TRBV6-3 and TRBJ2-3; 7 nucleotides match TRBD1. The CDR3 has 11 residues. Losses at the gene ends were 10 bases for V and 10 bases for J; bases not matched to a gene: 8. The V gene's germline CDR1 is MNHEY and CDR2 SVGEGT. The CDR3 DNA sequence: TGTGCCACCAACAACAGGGGTGCGCAGTATTTT. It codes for CATNNRGAQYF.

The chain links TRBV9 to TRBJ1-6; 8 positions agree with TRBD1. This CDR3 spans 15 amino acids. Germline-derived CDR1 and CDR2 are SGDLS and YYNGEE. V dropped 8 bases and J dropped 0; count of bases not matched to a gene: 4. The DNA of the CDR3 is TGTGCCAGTCGACAGGGGAGCTCCTATAATTCACCCCTCCACTTT. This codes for CASRQGSSYNSPLHF.

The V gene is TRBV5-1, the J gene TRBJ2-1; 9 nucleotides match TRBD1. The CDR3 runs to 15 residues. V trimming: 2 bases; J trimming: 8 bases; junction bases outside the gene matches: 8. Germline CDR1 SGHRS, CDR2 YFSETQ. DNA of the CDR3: TGCGCCAGCAGCTTTCCCCGGGACAGGGTCGATGAGCAGTTCTTC. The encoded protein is CASSFPRDRVDEQFF. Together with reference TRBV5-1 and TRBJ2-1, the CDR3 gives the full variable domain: KAGVTQTPRYLIKTRGQQVTLSCSPISGHRSVSWYQQTPGQGLQFLFEYFSETQRNKGNFPGRFSGRQFSNSRSEMNVSTLELGDSALYLCASSFPRDRVDEQFFGPGTRLTVL.

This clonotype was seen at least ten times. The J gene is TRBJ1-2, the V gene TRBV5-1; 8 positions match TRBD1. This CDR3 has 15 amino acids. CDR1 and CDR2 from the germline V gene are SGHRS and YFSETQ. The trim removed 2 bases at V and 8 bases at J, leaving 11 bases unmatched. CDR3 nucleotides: TGCGCCAGCAGCTTAACCGGACAGGGATCGGGCGGCTACACCTTC. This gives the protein CASSLTGQGSGGYTF.

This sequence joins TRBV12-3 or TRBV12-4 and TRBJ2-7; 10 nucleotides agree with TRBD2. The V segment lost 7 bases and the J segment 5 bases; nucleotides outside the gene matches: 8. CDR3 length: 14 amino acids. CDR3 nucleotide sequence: TGTGCCAGCAACCTAGCGGGAGAGTTGAACGAGCAGTACTTC. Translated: CASNLAGELNEQYF.

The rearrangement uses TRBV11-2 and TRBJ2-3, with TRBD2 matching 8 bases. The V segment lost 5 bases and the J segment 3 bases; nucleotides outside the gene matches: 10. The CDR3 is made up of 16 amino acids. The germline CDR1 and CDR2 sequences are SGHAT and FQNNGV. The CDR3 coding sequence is TGTGCCAGCAGCCCGAGCGGGGGACTAAGTACAGATACGCAGTATTTT. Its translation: CASSPSGGLSTDTQYF.

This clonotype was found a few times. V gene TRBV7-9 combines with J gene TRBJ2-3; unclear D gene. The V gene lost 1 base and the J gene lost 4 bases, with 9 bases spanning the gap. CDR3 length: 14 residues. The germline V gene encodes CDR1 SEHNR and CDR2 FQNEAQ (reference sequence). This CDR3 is CASSLDGFPDTQYF. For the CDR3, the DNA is TGTGCCAGCAGCTTAGACGGTTTCCCAGATACGCAGTATTTT.

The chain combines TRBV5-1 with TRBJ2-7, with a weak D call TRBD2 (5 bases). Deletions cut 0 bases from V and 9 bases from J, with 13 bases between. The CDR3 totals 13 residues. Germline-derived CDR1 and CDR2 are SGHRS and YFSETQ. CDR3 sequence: CASSLAGVSVQYF. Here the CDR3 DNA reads TGCGCCAGCAGCTTGGCCGGGGTTAGTGTGCAGTACTTC.

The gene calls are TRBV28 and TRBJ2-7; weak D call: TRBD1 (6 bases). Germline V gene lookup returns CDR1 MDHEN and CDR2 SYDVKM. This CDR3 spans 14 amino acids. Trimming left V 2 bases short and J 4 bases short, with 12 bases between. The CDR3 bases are TGTGCCAGCAGTTTAACAGGGTTAGAGTACGAGCAGTACTTC. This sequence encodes CASSLTGLEYEQYF.

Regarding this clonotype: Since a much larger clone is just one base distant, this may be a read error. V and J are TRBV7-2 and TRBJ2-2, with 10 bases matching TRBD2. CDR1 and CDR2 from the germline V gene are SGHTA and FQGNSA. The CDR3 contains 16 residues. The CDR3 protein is CVSSYRVAGGVGELFF. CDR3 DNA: TGTGTCAGCAGCTATAGGGTAGCGGGAGGTGTCGGGGAGCTGTTTTTT.